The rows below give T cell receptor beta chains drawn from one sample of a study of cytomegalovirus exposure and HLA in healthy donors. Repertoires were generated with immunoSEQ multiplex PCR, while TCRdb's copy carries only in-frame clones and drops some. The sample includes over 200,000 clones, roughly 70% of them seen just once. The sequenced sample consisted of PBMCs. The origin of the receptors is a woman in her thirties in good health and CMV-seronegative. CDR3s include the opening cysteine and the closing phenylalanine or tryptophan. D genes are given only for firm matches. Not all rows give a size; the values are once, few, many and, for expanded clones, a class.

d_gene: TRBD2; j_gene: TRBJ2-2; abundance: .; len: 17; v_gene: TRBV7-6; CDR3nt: TGTGCCAGCAGCCACGGACTAGCGATTTCGAACACCGGGGAGCTGTTTTTT; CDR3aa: CASSHGLAISNTGELFF
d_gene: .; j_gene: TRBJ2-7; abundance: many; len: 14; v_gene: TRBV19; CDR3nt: TGTGCCAGTAGGAGGGAAGGCGGGAACTACGAGCAGTACTTC; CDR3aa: CASRREGGNYEQYF
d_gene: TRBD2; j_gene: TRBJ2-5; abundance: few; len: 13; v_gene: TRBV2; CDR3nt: TGTGCCAGCAAGCGGGATCTTAGTGAGACCCAGTACTTC; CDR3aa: CASKRDLSETQYF
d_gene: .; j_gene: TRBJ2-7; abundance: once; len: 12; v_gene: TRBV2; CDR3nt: TGTGCCAGCTTAGGGGTCCCCTACGAGCAGTACTTC; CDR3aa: CASLGVPYEQYF
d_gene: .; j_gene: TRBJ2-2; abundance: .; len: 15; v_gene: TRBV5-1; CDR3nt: TGCGCCAGCAGCCCCTCCGGGACGAACACCGGGGAGCTGTTTTTT; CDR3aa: CASSPSGTNTGELFF
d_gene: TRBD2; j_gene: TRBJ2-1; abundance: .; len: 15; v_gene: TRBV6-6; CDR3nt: TGTGCCAGCAGCCAGACTAGCGGGGATTACAATGAGCAGTTCTTC; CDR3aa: CASSQTSGDYNEQFF
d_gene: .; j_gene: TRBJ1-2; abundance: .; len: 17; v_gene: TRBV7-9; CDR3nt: TGTGCCAGCAGCTTAGTTTACGCAACGGACAGCAACTATGGCTACACCTTC; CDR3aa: CASSLVYATDSNYGYTF
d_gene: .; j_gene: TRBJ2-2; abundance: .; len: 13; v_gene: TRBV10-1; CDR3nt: TGCGCCTCATTGGACAGTTTCACCGGGGAGCTGTTTTTT; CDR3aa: CASLDSFTGELFF
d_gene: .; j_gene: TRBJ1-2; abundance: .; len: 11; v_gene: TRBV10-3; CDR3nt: TGTGCCATCAGTCGAGACAGGTCTCTAAGCTTC; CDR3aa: CAISRDRSLSF
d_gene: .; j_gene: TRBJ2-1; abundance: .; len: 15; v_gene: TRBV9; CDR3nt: TGTGCCAGCAGCGTAAAAGGTCTGCGGGACAATGAGCAGTTCTTC; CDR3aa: CASSVKGLRDNEQFF
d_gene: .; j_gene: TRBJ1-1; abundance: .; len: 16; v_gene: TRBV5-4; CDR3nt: TGTGCCAGCAGCTTTGACCCCTGGGGGGGTAACACTGAAGCTTTCTTT; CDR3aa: CASSFDPWGGNTEAFF
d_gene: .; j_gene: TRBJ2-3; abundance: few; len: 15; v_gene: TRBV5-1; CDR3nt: TGCGCCAGCAGTTACGAGGACAGTGGCACAGATACGCAGTATTTT; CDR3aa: CASSYEDSGTDTQYF
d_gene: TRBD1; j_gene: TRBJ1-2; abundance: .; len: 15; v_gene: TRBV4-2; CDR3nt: TGTGCCAGCAGCATCGACAGGGCTATAAACTATGGCTACACCTTC; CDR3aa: CASSIDRAINYGYTF
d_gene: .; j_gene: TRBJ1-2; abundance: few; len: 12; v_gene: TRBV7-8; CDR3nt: TGTGCCAGCAGCCCTCAGGTGGCCGGCTACACCTTC; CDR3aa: CASSPQVAGYTF
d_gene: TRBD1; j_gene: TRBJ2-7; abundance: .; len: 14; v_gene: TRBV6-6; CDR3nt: TGTGCCAGCAGTTACTCGCGGACAGGCTTCGAGCAGTACTTC; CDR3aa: CASSYSRTGFEQYF
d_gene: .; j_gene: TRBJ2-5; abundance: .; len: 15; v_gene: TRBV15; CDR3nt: TGTGCCACCAGCAGAGATCGGGGAGGCCAAGAGACCCAGTACTTC; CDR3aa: CATSRDRGGQETQYF
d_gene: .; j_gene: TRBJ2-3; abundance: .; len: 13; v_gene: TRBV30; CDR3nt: TGTGCCTGGAACGGGGTCCACACAGATGCGCAGTATTTT; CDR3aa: CAWNGVHTDAQYF
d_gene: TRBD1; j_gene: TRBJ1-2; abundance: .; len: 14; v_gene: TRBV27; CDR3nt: TGTGCCAGCAGCCGAATCTCGACAGGGGCCGGCTACACCTTC; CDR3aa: CASSRISTGAGYTF
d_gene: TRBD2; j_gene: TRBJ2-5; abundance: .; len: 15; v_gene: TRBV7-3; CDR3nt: TGTGCCAGCAGCTTAATAGCGGGAGGGCAAGAGACCCAGTACTTC; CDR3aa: CASSLIAGGQETQYF
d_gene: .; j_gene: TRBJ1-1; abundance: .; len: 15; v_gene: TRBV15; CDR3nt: TGTGCCACCAGCAGAGATCTGGGGGGAAACACTGAAGCTTTCTTT; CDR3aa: CATSRDLGGNTEAFF
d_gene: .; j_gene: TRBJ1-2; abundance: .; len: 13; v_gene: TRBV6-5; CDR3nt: TGTGCCAGCAGCCCGAGTGCTAACTATGGCTACACCTTC; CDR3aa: CASSPSANYGYTF
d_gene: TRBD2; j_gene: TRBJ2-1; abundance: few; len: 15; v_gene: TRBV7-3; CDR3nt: TGTGCCAGCAGCTTATTACTAGCGGCATACAATGAGCAGTTCTTC; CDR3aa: CASSLLLAAYNEQFF
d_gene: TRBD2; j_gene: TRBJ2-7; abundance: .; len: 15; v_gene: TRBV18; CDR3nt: TGTGCCAGCTCCCCGAGGAGCGGGGGGTCCTACGAGCAGTACTTC; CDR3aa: CASSPRSGGSYEQYF
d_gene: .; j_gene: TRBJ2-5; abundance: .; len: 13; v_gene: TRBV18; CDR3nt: TGTGCCAGCTCACCCTCCAGTCAAGAGACCCAGTACTTC; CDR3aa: CASSPSSQETQYF
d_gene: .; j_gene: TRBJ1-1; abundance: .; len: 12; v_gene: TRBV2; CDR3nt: TGTGCCAGCAGTGATTTATTCGCTGAAGCTTTCTTT; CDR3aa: CASSDLFAEAFF
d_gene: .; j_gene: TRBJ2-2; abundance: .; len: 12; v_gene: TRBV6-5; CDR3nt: TGTGCCTCGGGATTCGACACCGGGGAGCTGTTTTTT; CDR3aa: CASGFDTGELFF
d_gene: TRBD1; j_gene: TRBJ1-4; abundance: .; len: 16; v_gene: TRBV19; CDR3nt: TGTGCCAGTAGTGCGGACAGGGGGCTTACTAATGAAAAACTGTTTTTT; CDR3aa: CASSADRGLTNEKLFF
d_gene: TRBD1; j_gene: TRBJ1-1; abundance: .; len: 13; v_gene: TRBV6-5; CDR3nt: TGTGCCACCTCACAGGGGACATTGTTTGAAGCTTTCTTT; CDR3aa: CATSQGTLFEAFF